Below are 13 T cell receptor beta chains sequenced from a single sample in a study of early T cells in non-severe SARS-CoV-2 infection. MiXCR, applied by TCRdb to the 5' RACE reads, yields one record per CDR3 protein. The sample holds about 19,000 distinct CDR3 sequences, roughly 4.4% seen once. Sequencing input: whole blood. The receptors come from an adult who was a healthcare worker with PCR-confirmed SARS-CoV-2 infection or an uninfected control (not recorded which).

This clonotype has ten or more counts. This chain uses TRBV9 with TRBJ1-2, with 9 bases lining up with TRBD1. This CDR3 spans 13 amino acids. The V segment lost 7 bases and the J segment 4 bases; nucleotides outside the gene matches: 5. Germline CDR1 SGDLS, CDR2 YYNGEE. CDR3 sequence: CASQPGQGYGYTF. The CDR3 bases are TGTGCCAGCCAACCGGGACAGGGCTATGGCTACACCTTC.

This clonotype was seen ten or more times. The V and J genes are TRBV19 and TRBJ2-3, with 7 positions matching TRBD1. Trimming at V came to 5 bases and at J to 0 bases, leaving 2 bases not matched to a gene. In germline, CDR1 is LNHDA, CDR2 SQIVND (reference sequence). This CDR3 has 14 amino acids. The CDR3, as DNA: TGTGCCAGTAGTTGGGACAGTAGCACAGATACGCAGTATTTT. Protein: CASSWDSSTDTQYF.

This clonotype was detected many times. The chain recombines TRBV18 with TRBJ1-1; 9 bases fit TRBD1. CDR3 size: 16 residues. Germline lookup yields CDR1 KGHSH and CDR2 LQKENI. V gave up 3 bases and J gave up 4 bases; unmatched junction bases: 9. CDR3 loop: CASSPLGQGHGTEAFF. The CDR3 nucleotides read TGTGCCAGCTCACCCCTTGGACAGGGGCACGGCACTGAAGCTTTCTTT.

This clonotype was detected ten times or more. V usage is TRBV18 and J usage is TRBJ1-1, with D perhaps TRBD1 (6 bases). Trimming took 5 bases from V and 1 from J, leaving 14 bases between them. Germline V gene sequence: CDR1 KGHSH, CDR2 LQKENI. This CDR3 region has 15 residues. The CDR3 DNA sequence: TGTGCCAGCTCAGAAGGCAGGGGACCGAACACTGAAGCTTTCTTT. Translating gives CASSEGRGPNTEAFF.

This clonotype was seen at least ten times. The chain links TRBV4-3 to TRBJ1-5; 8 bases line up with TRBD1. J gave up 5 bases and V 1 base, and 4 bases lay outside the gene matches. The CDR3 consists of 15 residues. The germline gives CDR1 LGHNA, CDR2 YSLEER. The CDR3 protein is CASSQVRGRDQPQHF. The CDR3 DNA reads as TGCGCCAGCAGCCAAGTCAGGGGGCGCGATCAGCCCCAGCATTTT.

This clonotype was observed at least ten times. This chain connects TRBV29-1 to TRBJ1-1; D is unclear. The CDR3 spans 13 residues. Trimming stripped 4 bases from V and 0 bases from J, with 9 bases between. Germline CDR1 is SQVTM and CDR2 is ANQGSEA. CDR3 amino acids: CSVAKNLNTEAFF. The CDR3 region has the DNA TGCAGCGTTGCGAAAAACCTGAACACTGAAGCTTTCTTT.

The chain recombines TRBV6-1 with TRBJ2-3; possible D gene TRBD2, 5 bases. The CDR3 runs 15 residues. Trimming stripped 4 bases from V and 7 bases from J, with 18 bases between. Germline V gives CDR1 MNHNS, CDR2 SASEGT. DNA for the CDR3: TGTGCCAGCAGTGTAGATTCAGGACTCTCTTATACGCAGTATTTT. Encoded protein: CASSVDSGLSYTQYF.

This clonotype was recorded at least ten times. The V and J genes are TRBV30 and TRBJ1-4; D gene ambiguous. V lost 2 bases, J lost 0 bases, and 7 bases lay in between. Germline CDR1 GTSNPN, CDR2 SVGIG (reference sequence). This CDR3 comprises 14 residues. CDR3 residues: CAWSIQATNEKLFF. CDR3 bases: TGTGCCTGGAGTATTCAGGCAACTAATGAAAAACTGTTTTTT. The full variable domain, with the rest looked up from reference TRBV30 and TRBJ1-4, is SQTIHQWPATLVQPVGSPLSLECTVEGTSNPNLYWYRQAAGRGLQLLFYSVGIGQISSEVPQNLSASRPQDRQFILSSKKLLLSDSGFYLCAWSIQATNEKLFFGSGTQLSVL.

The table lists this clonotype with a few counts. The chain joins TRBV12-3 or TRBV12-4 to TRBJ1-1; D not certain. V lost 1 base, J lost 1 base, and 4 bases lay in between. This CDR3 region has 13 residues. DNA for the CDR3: TGTGCCAGCAGTTTAGTTGGGAACACTGAAGCTTTCTTT. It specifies CASSLVGNTEAFF.

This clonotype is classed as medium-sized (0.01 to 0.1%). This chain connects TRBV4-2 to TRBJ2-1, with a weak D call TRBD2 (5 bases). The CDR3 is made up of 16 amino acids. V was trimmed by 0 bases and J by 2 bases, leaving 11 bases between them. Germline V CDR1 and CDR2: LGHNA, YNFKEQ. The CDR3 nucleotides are TGTGCCAGCAGCCAAGATGGGTCTAGCCCCTACAATGAGCAGTTCTTC. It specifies CASSQDGSSPYNEQFF.

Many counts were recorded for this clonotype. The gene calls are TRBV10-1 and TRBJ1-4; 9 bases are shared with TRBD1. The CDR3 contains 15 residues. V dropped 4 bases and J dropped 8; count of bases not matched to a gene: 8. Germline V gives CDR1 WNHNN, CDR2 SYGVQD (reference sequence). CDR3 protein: CASSGRQGEAEKLFF. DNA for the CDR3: TGCGCCAGCAGTGGAAGACAGGGGGAAGCGGAAAAACTGTTTTTT.

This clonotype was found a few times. The CDR3 sequence is CASSLVSGSGTDTQYF. CDR3 nucleotides: TGCGCCAGCAGCTTGGTGTCGGGCAGTGGCACAGATACGCAGTATTTT. The chain combines TRBV5-1 with TRBJ2-3; no firm D call. Per germline, CDR1 SGHRS and CDR2 YFSETQ. The length of the CDR3 is 16 residues. V lost 0 bases and J 1 base, leaving 12 bases between the germline ends.

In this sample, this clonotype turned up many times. The CDR3, as DNA: TGTGCCAGCAGCTTAGGTCACCGGCGGACCCAGTACTTC. Its protein is CASSLGHRRTQYF. The chain couples TRBV7-2 to TRBJ2-5, with D unclear. The CDR3 sequence is 13 residues long. Germline CDR1 reads SGHTA; CDR2 reads FQGNSA. V was shortened by 1 base and J by 7 bases, with 10 bases between the two germline ends.